These 12 T cell receptor beta chains were all obtained from the same sample, sequenced in a study of cytomegalovirus exposure and HLA in healthy donors. PCR used 60 Vbeta primers and 13 Jbeta primers. The repertoire was sequenced with immunoSEQ multiplex PCR; TCRdb's copy has only in-frame clones and lacks some. This sample has some 150,000 clones, with roughly three quarters found just once. The sample taken for sequencing was PBMCs. The origin of the receptors is a man younger than 35 in good health and CMV-seronegative.

The chain has TRBV9 and TRBJ2-5; 7 nucleotides align to TRBD1. CDR1 is SGDLS and CDR2 is YYNGEE in the germline V gene. The CDR3 runs to 17 residues. V gave up 1 base and J gave up 4 bases; unmatched junction bases: 13. CDR3 bases: TGTGCCAGCAGCGTAAGCCCAGCCTCAGGGGGTGCAGAGACCCAGTACTTC. Amino acid sequence: CASSVSPASGGAETQYF. The full variable domain, rest sourced from reference TRBV9 and TRBJ2-5, is DSGVTQTPKHLITATGQRVTLRCSPRSGDLSVYWYQQSLDQGLQFLIQYYNGEERAKGNILERFSAQQFPDLHSELNLSSLELGDSALYFCASSVSPASGGAETQYFGPGTRLLVL.

The rearrangement uses TRBV7-3 and TRBJ1-1; 8 bases agree with TRBD1. The CDR3 is 14 amino acids. The junction had 7 bases not matched to a gene; V was cut back by 2 bases and J by 8 bases. Germline V CDR1 and CDR2: SGHTA, FQGTGA. CDR3 protein: CASSLDRGHLEAFF. The CDR3 bases are TGTGCCAGCAGCTTAGACAGGGGCCATCTCGAAGCTTTCTTT.

The J gene is TRBJ1-1, the V gene TRBV27, with D tentatively TRBD1 (5 bases). Germline assignment: CDR1 MNHEY and CDR2 SMNVEV (reference sequence). V lost 6 bases, J lost 4 bases, and 18 bases lay in between. There are 15 residues in the CDR3. CDR3 amino acids: CASRSREAYGTEAFF. The CDR3 coding sequence is TGTGCCAGCAGAAGCAGGGAGGCCTACGGCACTGAAGCTTTCTTT.

Turning to this clone: Other DNA sequences in this specimen translate into the identical CDR3. The chain employs TRBV19 and TRBJ1-5; TRBD1 is a possible D gene (5 bases). V was shortened by 5 bases and J by 5 bases, with 10 bases between the two germline ends. Germline-derived CDR1 and CDR2 are LNHDA and SQIVND (reference sequence). The CDR3 runs to 13 residues. This CDR3 is CASSRREDQPQHF. The CDR3 coding sequence is TGTGCCAGTAGTCGCAGGGAGGATCAGCCCCAGCATTTT.

The rearrangement uses TRBV10-2 and TRBJ1-4; TRBD1 might be the D (5 bases). The V gene's germline CDR1 is WSHSY and CDR2 SAAADI. CDR3 length: 12 amino acids. Trimming removed 0 bases at V and 14 bases at J, with 10 bases between. The CDR3 here is CASSESWGGLFF. In DNA, the CDR3 is TGCGCCAGCAGTGAGTCATGGGGGGGGCTGTTTTTT.

The chain has TRBV11-2 and TRBJ2-3, with D possibly matching TRBD2 (6 bases). The V end was cut by 0 bases, the J end by 10 bases, with 8 bases between. CDR3 length equals 12 residues. Germline V lookup: CDR1 SGHAT, CDR2 FQNNGV. For the CDR3, the DNA is TGTGCCAGCAGCTTAGAGGGGGGTTCGCAGTATTTT. Its protein product is CASSLEGGSQYF.

This chain links TRBV27 with TRBJ2-1, with a possible D match to TRBD2 (6 bases). The CDR3 totals 14 residues. With 10 bases removed from V and 6 bases from J, the gap between germline ends came to 19 bases. Germline V gene sequence: CDR1 MNHEY, CDR2 SMNVEV (reference sequence). The CDR3 is CATAAGTYSNEQFF. Here the CDR3 DNA reads TGTGCCACCGCCGCCGGGACTTATTCCAATGAGCAGTTCTTC.

The chain combines TRBV6-5 with TRBJ2-2, with 8 bases aligning to TRBD1. Germline loops: CDR1 MNHEY, CDR2 SVGAGI. The CDR3 consists of 15 residues. V shed 8 bases and J 2 bases; nucleotides not matched to a gene: 7. The CDR3 loop is CASRGQGANTGELFF. In DNA, the CDR3 is TGTGCCAGCCGGGGCCAGGGGGCAAACACCGGGGAGCTGTTTTTT.

V is TRBV29-1 and J is TRBJ1-2; D is perhaps TRBD1 (6 bases). Germline V CDR1 and CDR2: SQVTM, ANQGSEA. V lost 6 bases and J 8 bases, leaving 25 bases between the germline ends. The CDR3 contains 15 residues. In DNA form, the CDR3 reads TGCAGCGTGGAAAGGAATGACAGGAACTTAGGGGGCTACACCTTC. Residues: CSVERNDRNLGGYTF.

J is TRBJ2-1 and V is TRBV5-6, with D possibly matching TRBD2 (5 bases). The CDR3 runs 15 residues. Germline loops: CDR1 SGHDT, CDR2 YYEEEE. Trimming shortened V by 2 bases and J by 4 bases, and 13 bases separated the two germline ends. The CDR3 coding sequence is TGTGCCAGCAGCTTTCCGGGGTTGGAATACAATGAGCAGTTCTTC. It codes for CASSFPGLEYNEQFF. Variable domain in full (rest from reference TRBV5-6 and TRBJ2-1): DAGVTQSPTHLIKTRGQQVTLRCSPKSGHDTVSWYQQALGQGPQFIFQYYEEEERQRGNFPDRFSGHQFPNYSSELNVNALLLGDSALYLCASSFPGLEYNEQFFGPGTRLTVL.

The CDR3 reads CASSYVGGSYEQYF. The CDR3 DNA is TGTGCCAGCAGTTACGTCGGGGGATCCTACGAGCAGTACTTC. J is TRBJ2-5 and V is TRBV6-5; maybe TRBD2 (6 bases). The end of the DNA is better explained by TRBJ2-7, so the J call may be wrong. This CDR3 is built from 14 residues. Germline V gene data show CDR1 as MNHEY and CDR2 as SVGAGI.

This chain connects TRBV6-4 to TRBJ1-2, with 8 bases matching TRBD1. The V and J ends lost 11 bases and 5 bases, in that order; junction bases with no gene match: 10. The CDR3 covers 13 residues. Germline V lookup: CDR1 MRHNA, CDR2 SNTAGT. The CDR3 DNA follows: TGTGCCGGTCACAGGGGGGCACGGTATGGCTACACCTTC. Translation: CAGHRGARYGYTF.